The T cell receptor beta chain under discussion was sequenced for a study of blood T cell repertoires in COVID-19. About the study: Italy, Spain and the United States were the sources of the convalescent and acute COVID-19 samples.

Data came from immunoSEQ multiplex PCR; TCRdb stores just in-frame clones and leaves some out. Here the sample spans roughly 500,000 clones, around nine tenths being singletons. The germline CDR1 and CDR2 sequences are SGDLS and YYNGEE. The CDR3 is 16 residues long. With 3 bases clipped from V and 5 bases from J, the junction kept 8 bases outside the gene matches. Those enrolled, adults aged roughly 18 to 89 years, came from roughly 23 US areas. Assignments of participants to cohorts depended upon their own reported clinical history. Donors in Cohort 3 counted as recovered after two negative PCRs, clearance, or symptom resolution.

The TCR originated in a middle-aged woman who had recovered from COVID-19. The sequencing sample was made of PBMCs or T cells enriched from blood (not recorded which). The V call is TRBV9, the J call TRBJ2-7, with 13 bases fitting TRBD2. CDR3 nucleotide sequence: TGTGCCAGCAGCGGACCACTAGCGGGAGGGCTCAACGAGCAGTACTTC. This sequence encodes CASSGPLAGGLNEQYF.